The next 26 T cell receptor beta chains were all read from a single sample in a study of shared clonotypes between healthy human individuals. TCRdb keeps only in-frame clones here, not all; method: immunoSEQ multiplex PCR. The sample lists approximately 500,000 clones, 81% occurring once. The specimen sequenced was PBMCs. Receptors were obtained from a woman between 40 and 50 years old in good health. Some clones in this sample may be carry-over from other donors' samples.

For this clone: Possible read error: a much larger clone is one base away. The chain combines TRBV29-1 with TRBJ2-3; D is ambiguous. The CDR3 runs 13 residues. Trimming shortened V by 0 bases and J by 0 bases, and 4 bases separated the two germline ends. Per germline, CDR1 SQVTM and CDR2 ANQGSEA. The CDR3 DNA sequence: TGCAGCGTTGAAGATACTAGCACAGATACGCAGTATTTT. Protein sequence: CSVEDTSTDTQYF.

Here the CDR3 DNA reads TGTGCCTCAGCGGGAACGGGCAATGAGCAGTTCTTC. Protein sequence: CASAGTGNEQFF. The gene calls are TRBV10-3 and TRBJ2-1; 7 positions match TRBD2. CDR3 length: 12 residues. V dropped 11 bases and J dropped 6; count of bases not matched to a gene: 7. Germline V CDR1 and CDR2: ENHRY, SYGVKD.

This clone was observed once. The chain joins TRBV2 to TRBJ2-3; 7 nucleotides match TRBD2. This CDR3 spans 15 amino acids. The ends lost 10 bases at V and 3 bases at J; junction bases unmatched: 13. Per the germline V gene, CDR1 is SNHLY and CDR2 is FYNNEI. CDR3 in amino acids: CATKRASGTTDTQYF. CDR3 sequence (DNA): TGTGCCACCAAGCGGGCTAGCGGAACAACAGATACGCAGTATTTT. The full variable domain, its missing parts supplied by reference TRBV2 and TRBJ2-3, is EPEVTQTPSHQVTQMGQEVILRCVPISNHLYFYWYRQILGQKVEFLVSFYNNEISEKSEIFDDQFSVERPDGSNFTLKIRSTKLEDSAMYFCATKRASGTTDTQYFGPGTRLTVL.

The chain uses TRBV19 and TRBJ1-1; 8 nucleotides align to TRBD1. CDR3 length: 14 amino acids. Germline CDR1 reads LNHDA; CDR2 reads SQIVND (reference sequence). V trimming: 6 bases; J trimming: 6 bases; junction bases outside the gene matches: 9. CDR3 in amino acids: CASRPFTGGPEAFF. Here the CDR3 DNA reads TGTGCCAGTAGGCCTTTTACAGGGGGGCCTGAAGCTTTCTTT.

Points on this clone: A far larger clone is off by one base, so a read error is likely. Other DNA sequences of this sample code for an identical CDR3. The chain links TRBV30 to TRBJ1-1, with TRBD1 matching over 7 bases. The CDR3 has 14 amino acids. Per germline, CDR1 GTSNPN and CDR2 SVGIG (reference sequence). V dropped 3 bases and J dropped 1; count of bases not matched to a gene: 5. DNA for the CDR3: TGTGCCTGGAGAGACCGGGACAGGAACACTGAAGCTTTCTTT. It translates to CAWRDRDRNTEAFF.

Note on this clone: One base separates it from a far larger clone, so it is likely a read error. The rearrangement uses TRBV9 and TRBJ2-2; 8 bases fit TRBD2. Per the germline V gene, CDR1 is SGDLS and CDR2 is YYNGEE. There are 16 residues in the CDR3. CDR3 DNA: TGTGCCAGCAGCGTAACCGGGGGGGCGAACGCCGGGGAGCTGTTTTTT. Protein product: CASSVTGGANAGELFF. Based on the CDR3 plus reference TRBV9 and TRBJ2-2, the full variable domain is DSGVTQTPKHLITATGQRVTLRCSPRSGDLSVYWYQQSLDQGLQFLIQYYNGEERAKGNILERFSAQQFPDLHSELNLSSLELGDSALYFCASSVTGGANAGELFFGEGSRLTVL.

Regarding this clone: The identical CDR3 is also encoded by other nucleotide sequences in the sample. The chain recombines TRBV28 with TRBJ2-3; unclear D gene. Trimming left V 5 bases short and J 0 bases short, with 6 bases between. Per the germline V gene, CDR1 is MDHEN and CDR2 is SYDVKM. The CDR3 loop spans 13 amino acids. CDR3 sequence reads: CASSPVSTDTQYF. Written as DNA, the CDR3 is TGTGCCAGCAGTCCGGTTAGCACAGATACGCAGTATTTT.

The V and J genes are TRBV6-1 and TRBJ1-5; 10 bases match TRBD1. The CDR3 has 15 residues. Germline values: CDR1 MNHNS, CDR2 SASEGT. J gave up 1 base and V 6 bases, and 3 bases lay outside the gene matches. The DNA for the CDR3 is TGTGCCAGCAGGGGGGGACAGGGGAGCAATCAGCCCCAGCATTTT. Encoded protein: CASRGGQGSNQPQHF.

This clone appeared a single time. This chain uses TRBV15 with TRBJ1-1; maybe TRBD1 (6 bases). The CDR3 covers 15 residues. Germline V lookup: CDR1 LNHNV, CDR2 YYDKDF (reference sequence). V was pared by 0 bases and J by 12 bases, with 20 bases between. The chain's CDR3 is CATSRDYLGTSESFF. The CDR3 nucleotides read TGTGCCACCAGCAGAGATTATTTGGGGACATCCGAATCTTTCTTT. The whole variable domain, filled in from reference TRBV15 and TRBJ1-1, reads DAMVIQNPRYQVTQFGKPVTLSCSQTLNHNVMYWYQQKSSQAPKLLFHYYDKDFNNEADTPDNFQSRRPNTSFCFLDIRSPGLGDTAMYLCATSRDYLGTSESFFGQGTRLTVV.

The V and J genes are TRBV28 and TRBJ2-2; 9 bases map to TRBD2. Germline values: CDR1 MDHEN, CDR2 SYDVKM. The CDR3 is made up of 15 amino acids. V shed 5 bases and J 4 bases; nucleotides not matched to a gene: 5. In nucleotides, the CDR3 is TGTGCCAGCAGTCCGGGACTAGCTCGCACCGGGGAGCTGTTTTTT. It is translated as CASSPGLARTGELFF.

The chain recombines TRBV18 with TRBJ2-3; D call uncertain. Germline loops: CDR1 KGHSH, CDR2 LQKENI. V dropped 0 bases and J dropped 5 bases, with 12 bases sitting between them. The CDR3 contains 15 residues. CDR3: CASSPPTTGGDTQYF. The CDR3 DNA reads as TGTGCCAGCTCACCACCAACCACGGGTGGAGATACGCAGTATTTT.

The chain recombines TRBV28 with TRBJ2-7, with D perhaps TRBD2 (5 bases). The length of the CDR3 is 12 residues. CDR1 and CDR2 from the germline V gene are MDHEN and SYDVKM. Trimming stripped 6 bases from V and 7 bases from J, with 13 bases between. CDR3 residues: CASRSLEAEQYF. For the CDR3, the DNA is TGTGCCAGCAGATCACTAGAAGCGGAGCAGTACTTC. Combining the CDR3 with reference TRBV28 and TRBJ2-7 gives the whole variable domain DVKVTQSSRYLVKRTGEKVFLECVQDMDHENMFWYRQDPGLGLRLIYFSYDVKMKEKGDIPEGYSVSREKKERFSLILESASTNQTSMYLCASRSLEAEQYFGPGTRLTVT.

A few counts support this clone. The chain recombines TRBV19 with TRBJ1-5; TRBD1 matches at 8 bases. CDR3 size: 15 residues. J was trimmed by 7 bases and V by 5 bases; bases with no gene match: 10. Germline V gene lookup returns CDR1 LNHDA and CDR2 SQIVND (reference sequence). CDR3: CASSSLTGEYQPQHF. The CDR3 region has the DNA TGTGCCAGTAGTTCCTTGACAGGGGAGTACCAGCCCCAGCATTTT. Based on the CDR3 plus reference TRBV19 and TRBJ1-5, the full variable domain is DGGITQSPKYLFRKEGQNVTLSCEQNLNHDAMYWYRQDPGQGLRLIYYSQIVNDFQKGDIAEGYSVSREKKESFPLTVTSAQKNPTAFYLCASSSLTGEYQPQHFGDGTRLSIL.

J is TRBJ2-7 and V is TRBV19; no reliable D call. The V gene lost 5 bases and the J gene lost 1 base, with 12 bases spanning the gap. The CDR3 consists of 14 residues. Germline values: CDR1 LNHDA, CDR2 SQIVND (reference sequence). In nucleotides, the CDR3 is TGTGCCAGTAGTCGTAGCCGCGGTTCCTACGAGCAGTACTTC. Translating gives CASSRSRGSYEQYF. The entire variable domain, with the rest obtained from reference TRBV19 and TRBJ2-7, is as follows: DGGITQSPKYLFRKEGQNVTLSCEQNLNHDAMYWYRQDPGQGLRLIYYSQIVNDFQKGDIAEGYSVSREKKESFPLTVTSAQKNPTAFYLCASSRSRGSYEQYFGPGTRLTVT.

CDR3 sequence: CASSRLDLNSYEQYF. The CDR3 region has the DNA TGTGCCAGCAGTAGACTTGATCTTAACTCCTACGAGCAGTACTTC. This chain joins TRBV25-1 and TRBJ2-7; D unclear. The V and J ends lost 5 bases and 0 bases respectively, with 14 bases between them. Germline loops: CDR1 MGHDK, CDR2 SYGVNS. The CDR3 is made up of 15 amino acids.

This rearrangement joins TRBV5-1 to TRBJ2-5; 12 bases are shared with TRBD1. The CDR3 covers 15 residues. Germline-derived CDR1 and CDR2 are SGHRS and YFSETQ. V shed 3 bases, J shed 4 bases, and the junction held 4 bases outside the gene matches. CDR3 sequence reads: CASSSGTGGGETQYF. The CDR3 DNA reads TGCGCCAGCAGCTCCGGGACAGGGGGCGGAGAGACCCAGTACTTC.

This clone was seen ten or more times. The same CDR3 arises from other DNA sequences in this sample as well. The chain carries TRBV27 and TRBJ1-5; D not certain. Trimming removed 2 bases from V and 0 bases from J, with 5 bases in between. CDR3 length: 14 amino acids. CDR1 and CDR2 (germline): MNHEY, SMNVEV (reference sequence). The CDR3 reads CASSLRYSNQPQHF. For the CDR3, the DNA is TGTGCCAGCAGTTTAAGGTATAGCAATCAGCCCCAGCATTTT.

To note about this clone: A far bigger clonotype differs at one base, so this is likely a read error. This sequence joins TRBV28 and TRBJ1-4, with 11 positions matching TRBD1. This CDR3 is built from 17 residues. Per the germline V gene, CDR1 is MDHEN and CDR2 is SYDVKM. Here the CDR3 reads CACSLWGTGGTNEKLFF. Here the CDR3 DNA reads TGTGCCTGCAGTTTATGGGGGACAGGGGGGACTAATGAAAAACTGTTTTTT.

The chain uses TRBV13 and TRBJ2-1; D uncertain. Germline V gene lookup returns CDR1 PRHDT and CDR2 FYEKMQ (reference sequence). CDR3 size: 12 residues. The ends were cut back, 5 bases at V and 9 bases at J, with 11 bases in the middle. The CDR3 DNA reads as TGTGCCAGCAGCCCCCGGCCGGGTGAGCAGTTCTTC. Residues: CASSPRPGEQFF.

The J gene is TRBJ1-3, the V gene TRBV9; D is perhaps TRBD1 (5 bases). Germline values: CDR1 SGDLS, CDR2 YYNGEE. V lost 0 bases and J 1 base, leaving 8 bases between the germline ends. The CDR3 is made up of 15 amino acids. The DNA for the CDR3 is TGTGCCAGCAGCGTAGGGGGGACTTCTGGAAACACCATATATTTT. It yields the protein CASSVGGTSGNTIYF. Based on the CDR3 plus reference TRBV9 and TRBJ1-3, the full variable domain is DSGVTQTPKHLITATGQRVTLRCSPRSGDLSVYWYQQSLDQGLQFLIQYYNGEERAKGNILERFSAQQFPDLHSELNLSSLELGDSALYFCASSVGGTSGNTIYFGEGSWLTVV.

The chain has TRBV15 and TRBJ2-7; tentatively, D is TRBD2 (7 bases). Germline V gene sequence: CDR1 LNHNV, CDR2 YYDKDF (reference sequence). V dropped 3 bases and J dropped 4 bases, with 13 bases sitting between them. CDR3 length: 14 residues. This chain's CDR3 is CATSSLRGAYEQYF. CDR3 sequence (DNA): TGTGCCACCAGCAGCCTTCGGGGGGCTTACGAGCAGTACTTC.

This clone turned up a few times. Other DNA sequences in the sample encode the same CDR3. The rearrangement joins TRBV7-9 to TRBJ2-5; D is possibly TRBD2 (5 bases). Germline CDR1 SEHNR, CDR2 FQNEAQ (reference sequence). V lost 5 bases and J 5 bases, leaving 9 bases between the germline ends. The CDR3 runs to 12 residues. The CDR3 DNA reads as TGTGCCAGCAGCAAAACTAGGGAGACCCAGTACTTC. This codes for CASSKTRETQYF.

There are a few counts of this clone. One base separates it from a far larger clone, so it is likely a read error. This chain connects TRBV6-4 to TRBJ2-3; 8 nucleotides agree with TRBD2. The CDR3 is made up of 15 amino acids. Germline V gene sequence: CDR1 MRHNA, CDR2 SNTAGT. The CDR3 DNA is TGTGCCAGCAGTGACTCCGGGAGGGCCACAGATGCGCAGTATTTT. It is translated as CASSDSGRATDAQYF.

This clone turned up a few times. The chain combines TRBV6-6 with TRBJ2-3; a possible D gene is TRBD1 (5 bases). The CDR3 totals 12 residues. The V end was cut by 6 bases, the J end by 5 bases, with 9 bases between. Germline CDR1 and CDR2: MNHNY and SVGAGI (reference sequence). The CDR3 protein is CASSPTVDTQYF. For the CDR3, the DNA is TGTGCCAGCAGCCCGACAGTAGATACGCAGTATTTT.

This clone was seen ten or more times. The chain joins TRBV19 to TRBJ2-2; TRBD1 is a possible D gene (6 bases). This CDR3 has 15 amino acids. Germline loops: CDR1 LNHDA, CDR2 SQIVND (reference sequence). With 4 bases removed from V and 5 bases from J, the gap between germline ends came to 14 bases. Here the CDR3 reads CASSTPGQGTGELFF. In DNA, the CDR3 is TGTGCCAGTAGTACCCCGGGACAAGGAACCGGGGAGCTGTTTTTT.

As regards this clone: A single base is all that separates this from a far larger clone, so a read error is likely. Different DNA sequences within this sample yield the same CDR3. The J gene is TRBJ1-1, the V gene TRBV11-2; possible D gene TRBD1, 5 bases. Germline CDR1 reads SGHAT; CDR2 reads FQNNGV. The CDR3 contains 14 residues. As DNA, the CDR3 is TGTGCCAGCAGCTTAGGGGGGAGCGGCACTGAAGCTCTCTTT. It specifies CASSLGGSGTEALF. The full variable domain, in which reference TRBV11-2 and TRBJ1-1 provide the parts outside the CDR3, is EAGVAQSPRYKIIEKRQSVAFWCNPISGHATLYWYQQILGQGPKLLIQFQNNGVVDDSQLPKDRFSAERLKGVDSTLKIQPAKLEDSAVYLCASSLGGSGTEALFGQGTRLTVV.